These 15 T cell receptor beta chains share one sample of origin, sequenced in a study of cytomegalovirus exposure and HLA in healthy donors. The PCR ran on 60 Vbeta and 13 Jbeta primers. Only in-frame clones appear in the TCRdb table, and some are missing; sequencing was by immunoSEQ multiplex PCR. The table includes about 140,000 clones, about 80% detected once. Sample: PBMCs. Receptors originate from a man aged 35-49 years in good health and CMV-seropositive.

The rearrangement joins TRBV7-9 to TRBJ2-5; D unresolved. V lost 1 base and J lost 2, with 11 bases in between. The CDR3 spans 15 residues. The germline CDR1 and CDR2 sequences are SEHNR and FQNEAQ (reference sequence). The CDR3 is CASSLGLDTQETQYF. In DNA form, the CDR3 reads TGTGCCAGCAGCTTAGGGCTCGACACTCAAGAGACCCAGTACTTC.

V usage is TRBV30 and J usage is TRBJ2-5; D perhaps matches TRBD2 (6 bases). The CDR3 runs to 14 residues. V was shortened by 5 bases and J by 7 bases, with 20 bases between the two germline ends. Germline CDR1 GTSNPN, CDR2 SVGIG (reference sequence). CDR3 region: CAWCRDSSLSTQYF. CDR3 sequence (DNA): TGTGCCTGGTGCCGGGACTCTTCTCTCTCGACCCAGTACTTC.

The V gene is TRBV14, the J gene TRBJ2-7; TRBD1 agrees at 7 bases. V dropped 1 base and J dropped 5; count of bases not matched to a gene: 8. Per the germline V gene, CDR1 is SGHDN and CDR2 is FVKESK. This CDR3 comprises 15 residues. The CDR3 loop is CASSQAWTGSDEQYF. The CDR3, as DNA: TGTGCCAGCAGCCAAGCCTGGACAGGCTCGGACGAGCAGTACTTC.

The V and J genes are TRBV9 and TRBJ2-3, with 11 bases matching TRBD2. With V trimmed by 0 bases and J by 3 bases, 6 bases remained unmatched. The CDR3 has 17 residues. Germline assignment: CDR1 SGDLS and CDR2 YYNGEE. Written as DNA, the CDR3 is TGTGCCAGCAGCGTAGCGACCCTAGCGGGGGGAACAGATACGCAGTATTTT. It specifies CASSVATLAGGTDTQYF.

V usage is TRBV18 and J usage is TRBJ2-5, with D perhaps TRBD2 (5 bases). With 3 bases removed from V and 8 bases from J, the gap between germline ends came to 10 bases. CDR3 length: 12 residues. Looked up from germline, CDR1 is KGHSH and CDR2 is LQKENI. The CDR3 reads CASSPDRDTQYF. CDR3 bases: TGTGCCAGCTCACCTGACCGGGATACCCAGTACTTC.

The V call is TRBV4-1, the J call TRBJ1-2; weak D call: TRBD1 (5 bases). The CDR3 has 14 amino acids. The V end lost 0 bases, the J end lost 7 bases, and 12 bases lay between the germline ends. Germline values: CDR1 MGHRA, CDR2 YSYEKL. CDR3 DNA sequence: TGCGCCAGCAGCCAAGACCCCCGGGGGGTTGGCTACACCTTC. The encoded protein is CASSQDPRGVGYTF.

The chain carries TRBV7-9 and TRBJ1-2, with TRBD1 matching over 9 bases. The CDR3 is 14 amino acids. Germline V gene data show CDR1 as SEHNR and CDR2 as FQNEAQ (reference sequence). J lost 7 bases, V lost 4 bases, and 7 bases had no gene match. The CDR3 nucleotides read TGTGCCAGCAGCTCCCCGGGACAGGGATTTGGCTACACCTTC. Residues: CASSSPGQGFGYTF.

The V and J genes are TRBV6-1 and TRBJ2-7; perhaps TRBD1 as D (5 bases). The germline V and J ends were trimmed by 9 bases and 1 base, with 16 bases remaining between them. Germline V gives CDR1 MNHNS, CDR2 SASEGT. The CDR3 spans 14 residues. CDR3 in DNA: TGTGCCAGTAGTTGGCAGGGTGATTCCTACGAGCAGTACTTC. It specifies CASSWQGDSYEQYF.

The chain combines TRBV30 with TRBJ2-3, with a weak D call TRBD2 (6 bases). This CDR3 has 14 residues. CDR1 is GTSNPN and CDR2 is SVGIG in the germline V gene (reference sequence). V dropped 4 bases and J dropped 4 bases, with 15 bases sitting between them. CDR3 sequence reads: CAWKFGGIPDTQYF. The CDR3 region has the DNA TGTGCCTGGAAGTTTGGGGGGATCCCAGATACGCAGTATTTT.

The chain joins TRBV7-2 to TRBJ2-5, with a tentative D call TRBD2 (5 bases). V shed 1 base and J shed 1 base, with 13 bases lying between them. This CDR3 is 16 amino acids long. Germline V CDR1 and CDR2: SGHTA, FQGNSA. The CDR3 DNA reads as TGTGCCAGCAGCTTAGGGATCCGGCGGGCCCAAGAGACCCAGTACTTC. This gives the protein CASSLGIRRAQETQYF. Complete variable domain (other parts from reference TRBV7-2 and TRBJ2-5): GAGVSQSPSNKVTEKGKDVELRCDPISGHTALYWYRQSLGQGLEFLIYFQGNSAPDKSGLPSDRFSAERTGGSVSTLTIQRTQQEDSAVYLCASSLGIRRAQETQYFGPGTRLLVL.

The gene calls are TRBV4-2 and TRBJ1-3, with D hard to call. The CDR3 contains 14 residues. V lost 0 bases and J lost 4, with 7 bases in between. Germline V gene sequence: CDR1 LGHNA, CDR2 YNFKEQ. The CDR3 protein is CASSQDAGGNTIYF. As DNA, the CDR3 is TGTGCCAGCAGCCAAGACGCGGGGGGAAACACCATATATTTT.

This CDR3 is CASSGASGSRHEQYF. The CDR3 DNA sequence: TGTGCCAGCAGTGGGGCTAGCGGGAGTAGGCACGAGCAGTACTTC. The rearrangement joins TRBV25-1 to TRBJ2-7; 10 positions match TRBD2. The length of the CDR3 is 15 residues. Germline V gene data show CDR1 as MGHDK and CDR2 as SYGVNS. Trimming removed 4 bases from V and 5 bases from J; junction bases left unmatched: 8.

This clone has just one count. This sample also contains other DNA sequences that code for the same CDR3. CDR3 in DNA: TGTGCCAGCAGCTTAGTGGGGGCCCCCTACGAGCAGTACTTC. Translation: CASSLVGAPYEQYF. V usage is TRBV7-9 and J usage is TRBJ2-7; a possible D gene is TRBD1 (6 bases). Trimming stripped 1 base from V and 2 bases from J, with 9 bases between. In germline, CDR1 is SEHNR, CDR2 FQNEAQ (reference sequence). CDR3 size: 14 residues. The full variable domain, with the rest looked up from reference TRBV7-9 and TRBJ2-7, is DTGVSQNPRHKITKRGQNVTFRCDPISEHNRLYWYRQTLGQGPEFLTYFQNEAQLEKSRLLSDRFSAERPKGSFSTLEIQRTEQGDSAMYLCASSLVGAPYEQYFGPGTRLTVT.

In the case of this clone: A read error may account for a junction end that differs from germline. V gene TRBV7-9 combines with J gene TRBJ2-2; TRBD2 aligns across 9 bases. Germline CDR1 SEHNR, CDR2 FQNEAQ (reference sequence). This CDR3 has 16 amino acids. CDR3 residues: CSSSMTSGVNTGELFF. The CDR3 nucleotides read TGTTCCAGCAGCATGACTAGCGGAGTGAACACCGGGGAGCTGTTTTTT.

The chain uses TRBV27 and TRBJ2-5, with TRBD2 matching over 8 bases. The CDR3 extends over 15 amino acids. Unmatched junction bases numbered 6, after V lost 6 bases and J lost 0 bases. The germline gives CDR1 MNHEY, CDR2 SMNVEV (reference sequence). CDR3 region: CASSLIAGNQETQYF. The CDR3 DNA follows: TGTGCCAGCAGCCTCATAGCGGGGAACCAAGAGACCCAGTACTTC.